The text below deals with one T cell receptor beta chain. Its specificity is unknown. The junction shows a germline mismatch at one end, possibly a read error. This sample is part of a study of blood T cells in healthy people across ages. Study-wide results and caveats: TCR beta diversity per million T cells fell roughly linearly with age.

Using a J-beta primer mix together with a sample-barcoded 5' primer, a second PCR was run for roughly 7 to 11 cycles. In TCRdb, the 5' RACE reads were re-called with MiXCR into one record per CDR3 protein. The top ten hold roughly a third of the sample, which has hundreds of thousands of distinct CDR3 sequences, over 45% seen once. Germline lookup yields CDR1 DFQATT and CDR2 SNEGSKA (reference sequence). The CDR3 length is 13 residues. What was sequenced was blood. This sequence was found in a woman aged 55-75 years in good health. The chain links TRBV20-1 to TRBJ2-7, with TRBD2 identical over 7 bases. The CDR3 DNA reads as TGCAGTACTAGTAGCGGGCACTCCTACGAGCAGTACTTC. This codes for CSTSSGHSYEQYF.